The clone carrying this T cell receptor beta chain occurred many times. Its antigen is unidentified. The read falls 3 residues short of the CDR3 end, and the missing part is taken from the germline J gene. The germline V gene encodes CDR1 MNHEY and CDR2 SVGEGT. The CDR3 sequence is 15 residues long. The ends lost 5 bases at V and 3 bases at J; junction bases unmatched: 4. The protocol was immunoSEQ multiplex PCR, while the TCRdb copy is restricted to in-frame clones and leaves out a portion. Listed for the sample are about 26,000 clones, none seen a single time. This sample is drawn from a study of T cell clonality in common variable immunodeficiency. Study-level points and caveats: The cause of increased CVID clonality remains unclear without subpopulation sequencing. Fewer deletions and N-nucleotide insertions were reportedly seen in common variable immunodeficiency TCR beta sequences.

J is TRBJ2-3 and V is TRBV6-2 or TRBV6-3; TRBD2 aligns across 11 bases. The sequenced sample consisted of peripheral blood mononuclear cells. The clonotype originates from a human donor with common variable immunodeficiency. Partial CDR3 DNA: TGTGCCAGCAGTCGGGGACTAGCGGAAACAGATACG. Protein sequence: CASSRGLAETDT. The whole CDR3 sequence is CASSRGLAETDTQYF.